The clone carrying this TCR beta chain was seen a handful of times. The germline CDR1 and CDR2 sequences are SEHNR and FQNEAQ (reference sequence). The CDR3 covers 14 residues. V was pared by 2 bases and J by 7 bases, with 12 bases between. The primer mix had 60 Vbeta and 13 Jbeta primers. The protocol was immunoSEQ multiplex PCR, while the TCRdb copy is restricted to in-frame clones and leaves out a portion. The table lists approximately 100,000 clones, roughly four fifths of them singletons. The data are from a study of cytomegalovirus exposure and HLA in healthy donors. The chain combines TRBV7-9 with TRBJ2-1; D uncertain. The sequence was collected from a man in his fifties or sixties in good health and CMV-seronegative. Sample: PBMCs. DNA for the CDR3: TGTGCCAGCAGCTTATCAGGCCAAGAGAATGAGCAGTTCTTC. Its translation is CASSLSGQENEQFF.